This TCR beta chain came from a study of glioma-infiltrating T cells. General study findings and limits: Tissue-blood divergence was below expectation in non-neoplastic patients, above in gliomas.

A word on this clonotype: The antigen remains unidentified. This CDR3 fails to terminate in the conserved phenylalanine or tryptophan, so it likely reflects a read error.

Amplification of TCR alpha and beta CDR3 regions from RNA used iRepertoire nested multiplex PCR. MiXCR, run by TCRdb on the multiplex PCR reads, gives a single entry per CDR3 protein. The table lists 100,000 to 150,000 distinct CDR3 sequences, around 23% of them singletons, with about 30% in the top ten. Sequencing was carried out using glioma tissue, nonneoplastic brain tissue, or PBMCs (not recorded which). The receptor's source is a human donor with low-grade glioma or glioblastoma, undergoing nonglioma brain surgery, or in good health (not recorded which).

The CDR3 DNA sequence: TGCAGTGCTAACAGGGGAAATCCACCCCTCCACTCT. It is translated as CSANRGNPPLHS. This chain uses TRBV20-1 with TRBJ1-6, with TRBD1 identical over 7 bases. The CDR3 is 12 residues long. After removal of 4 bases from V and 11 bases from J, the junction contained 5 bases not matched to a gene. Germline CDR1 is DFQATT and CDR2 is SNEGSKA (reference sequence).